The 16 T cell receptor beta chains below were found in one sample sequenced in a study of blood T cell repertoires in COVID-19 (TCRdb year 2020). The library was obtained by the immunoSEQ multiplex PCR assay. The clones in this table, taken by TCRdb from immuneACCESS, are in-frame only. Not every clone is retained; where verified, under half of the shortfall comes from an unresolved V gene, and the cause of the rest is unknown. This sample gives about 120,000 clones in total; around 87% of them show up just once. The ten largest account for less than 30% of the sample. Sequencing was carried out using peripheral blood. The receptor set was obtained from a woman in her 70s with acute or convalescent COVID-19.

This chain links TRBV12-3 or TRBV12-4 with TRBJ2-7, with D uncertain. V was shortened by 0 bases and J by 6 bases, with 3 bases between the two germline ends. This CDR3 comprises 11 residues. The CDR3 nucleotides are TGTGCCAGCAGTTTAGCCAGCGAGCAGTACTTC. It is translated as CASSLASEQYF.

This clone appeared once. V is TRBV19 and J is TRBJ1-2; TRBD1 agrees at 8 bases. The CDR3 extends over 12 amino acids. V shed 6 bases, J shed 6 bases, and the junction held 3 bases outside the gene matches. Germline CDR1 reads LNHDA; CDR2 reads SQIVND (reference sequence). The CDR3 coding sequence is TGTGCCAGTAGGGACAGGGCGGATGGCTACACCTTC. Its translation is CASRDRADGYTF. Filled out from reference TRBV19 and TRBJ1-2, the complete variable domain reads DGGITQSPKYLFRKEGQNVTLSCEQNLNHDAMYWYRQDPGQGLRLIYYSQIVNDFQKGDIAEGYSVSREKKESFPLTVTSAQKNPTAFYLCASRDRADGYTFGSGTRLTVV.

The chain links TRBV7-9 to TRBJ1-4, with D perhaps matching TRBD1 (5 bases). CDR1 is SEHNR and CDR2 is FQNEAQ in the germline V gene (reference sequence). V lost 6 bases, J lost 4 bases, and 9 bases lay in between. The CDR3 runs 13 residues. The DNA for the CDR3 is TGTGCCAGCAGACCGGGGGGTAATGAAAAACTGTTTTTT. The encoded protein is CASRPGGNEKLFF.

This chain joins TRBV11-2 and TRBJ1-6; 7 nucleotides line up with TRBD1. Germline CDR1 SGHAT, CDR2 FQNNGV. The CDR3 consists of 18 residues. V shed 5 bases, J shed 4 bases, and the junction held 14 bases outside the gene matches. CDR3 in amino acids: CASSPGQHPGGYNSPLHF. DNA of the CDR3: TGTGCCAGCAGCCCCGGACAGCACCCAGGGGGTTATAATTCACCCCTCCACTTT.

This clone has a single count. The rearrangement links TRBV12-5 to TRBJ1-1; no clear D gene. Per the germline V gene, CDR1 is LGHNT and CDR2 is FRNRAP. The CDR3 sequence is 13 residues long. Deletions cut 8 bases from V and 4 bases from J, with 14 bases between. The CDR3 DNA sequence: TGTGCTAGTAACGGGTTCGTAGGCACTGAAGCTTTCTTT. It translates to CASNGFVGTEAFF.

This clone occurred a few times. This rearrangement joins TRBV5-1 to TRBJ2-5; 11 positions match TRBD1. Germline loops: CDR1 SGHRS, CDR2 YFSETQ. The trim removed 0 bases at V and 3 bases at J, leaving 1 base unmatched. The CDR3 is 15 amino acids. The CDR3: CASSLGTGGEETQYF. DNA of the CDR3: TGCGCCAGCAGCTTGGGGACAGGGGGCGAAGAGACCCAGTACTTC.

The genes are TRBV7-3 and TRBJ2-2; no reliable D call. This CDR3 has 15 amino acids. The germline CDR1 and CDR2 sequences are SGHTA and FQGTGA. Between the trimmed V and J ends, which lost 2 bases and 5 bases, there was a span of 12 bases. The CDR3 loop reads CASSLGQFGTGELFF. The CDR3, as DNA: TGTGCCAGCAGCTTAGGGCAGTTTGGGACCGGGGAGCTGTTTTTT.

The count of this clone is one. The V gene is TRBV9, the J gene TRBJ1-1; 8 nucleotides align to TRBD1. V trimming: 0 bases; J trimming: 5 bases; junction bases outside the gene matches: 6. This CDR3 is 15 amino acids long. Germline CDR1 is SGDLS and CDR2 is YYNGEE. CDR3 sequence (DNA): TGTGCCAGCAGCGTAGGACAGGGGAGGTGGACTGAAGCTTTCTTT. Amino acid sequence: CASSVGQGRWTEAFF.

The chain carries TRBV18 and TRBJ1-2, with 8 bases identical to TRBD1. Germline CDR1 is KGHSH and CDR2 is LQKENI. This CDR3 contains 13 residues. V lost 5 bases, J lost 5 bases, and 4 bases stayed unmatched. CDR3 sequence (DNA): TGTGCCAGCTCATCGGGACAGGATTATGGCTACACCTTC. It encodes CASSSGQDYGYTF.

The chain couples TRBV19 to TRBJ1-6; no clear D. Germline V lookup: CDR1 LNHDA, CDR2 SQIVND (reference sequence). The V and J ends lost 3 bases and 1 base respectively, with 10 bases between them. This CDR3 is built from 16 residues. DNA of the CDR3: TGTGCCAGTAGTATGCCGACTCAATCCTATAATTCACCCCTCCACTTT. Translating gives CASSMPTQSYNSPLHF.

This chain joins TRBV7-2 and TRBJ2-1; TRBD1 matches at 9 bases. V lost 5 bases to trimming and J lost 7 bases; unmatched junction nucleotides: 12. The CDR3 totals 16 residues. Germline CDR1 SGHTA, CDR2 FQGNSA. CDR3 region: CASSIGRGQGWNEQFF. CDR3 DNA: TGTGCCAGCAGCATTGGACGTGGACAGGGGTGGAATGAGCAGTTCTTC.

In nucleotides, the CDR3 is TGTGCCAGCTCATCAACTAGCGGGGGGATTTACGAGCAGTACTTC. It encodes CASSSTSGGIYEQYF. The chain combines TRBV18 with TRBJ2-7; 12 bases are a match to TRBD2. The CDR3 spans 15 residues. The J segment lost 4 bases and the V segment lost 5 bases, leaving 6 bases of the junction unmatched. CDR1 and CDR2 (germline): KGHSH, LQKENI.

The rearrangement links TRBV10-3 to TRBJ2-7; 7 bases are a match to TRBD2. J lost 7 bases, V lost 7 bases, and 7 bases had no gene match. The CDR3 consists of 12 residues. In germline, CDR1 is ENHRY, CDR2 SYGVKD. The CDR3 DNA sequence: TGTGCCATCAATAACGGGGGGACGGAGCAGTACTTC. Translated, it gives CAINNGGTEQYF.

The chain carries TRBV30 and TRBJ1-5; perhaps TRBD1 as D (5 bases). CDR1 is GTSNPN, CDR2 SVGIG, per germline (reference sequence). CDR3 length equals 13 residues. V was clipped by 0 bases and J by 7 bases, with 10 bases between them. DNA for the CDR3: TGTGCCTGGAGTGTACGGGGGAGGCAGCCCCAGCATTTT. It specifies CAWSVRGRQPQHF.

The chain joins TRBV11-3 to TRBJ2-5, with TRBD1 matching 10 bases. Germline lookup yields CDR1 SGHNT and CDR2 YENEEA. The CDR3 extends over 15 amino acids. Unmatched junction bases numbered 2, after V lost 4 bases and J lost 0 bases. The CDR3 sequence: CASSWTGGYQETQYF. The CDR3 DNA reads as TGTGCCAGCAGCTGGACAGGGGGATACCAAGAGACCCAGTACTTC.

The rearrangement uses TRBV11-1 and TRBJ1-4, with 8 bases fitting TRBD1. There are 16 residues in the CDR3. From germline, CDR1 is SGHAT and CDR2 FQDESV (reference sequence). Trimming removed 5 bases from V and 4 bases from J; junction bases left unmatched: 9. The DNA for the CDR3 is TGTGCCAGCAGCCCGGCCGGACAGGGTAGTAATGAAAAACTGTTTTTT. It is translated as CASSPAGQGSNEKLFF.